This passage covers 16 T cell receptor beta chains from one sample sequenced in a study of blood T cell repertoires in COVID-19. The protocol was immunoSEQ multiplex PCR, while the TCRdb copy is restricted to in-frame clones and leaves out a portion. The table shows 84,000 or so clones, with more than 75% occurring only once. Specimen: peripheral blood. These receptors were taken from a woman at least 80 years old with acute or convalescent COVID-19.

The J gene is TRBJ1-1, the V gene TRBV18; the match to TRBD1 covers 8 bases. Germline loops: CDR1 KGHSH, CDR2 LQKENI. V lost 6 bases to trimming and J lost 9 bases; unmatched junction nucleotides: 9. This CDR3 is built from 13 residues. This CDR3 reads CASSSGQGAKAFF. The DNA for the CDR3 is TGTGCCAGCTCCTCCGGGCAGGGGGCGAAAGCTTTCTTT.

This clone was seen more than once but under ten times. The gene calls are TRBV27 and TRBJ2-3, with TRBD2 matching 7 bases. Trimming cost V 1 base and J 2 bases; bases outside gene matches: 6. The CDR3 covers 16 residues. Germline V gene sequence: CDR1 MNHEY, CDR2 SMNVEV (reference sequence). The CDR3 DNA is TGTGCCAGCAGTTTATACCCTAGCGGATACACAGATACGCAGTATTTT. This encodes CASSLYPSGYTDTQYF.

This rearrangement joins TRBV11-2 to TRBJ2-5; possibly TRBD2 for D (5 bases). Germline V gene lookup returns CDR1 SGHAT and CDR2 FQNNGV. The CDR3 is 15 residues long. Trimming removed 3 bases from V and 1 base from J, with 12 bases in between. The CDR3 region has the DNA TGTGCCAGCAGCTTTGAGCAGGCGGGCCAAGAGACCCAGTACTTC. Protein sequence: CASSFEQAGQETQYF.

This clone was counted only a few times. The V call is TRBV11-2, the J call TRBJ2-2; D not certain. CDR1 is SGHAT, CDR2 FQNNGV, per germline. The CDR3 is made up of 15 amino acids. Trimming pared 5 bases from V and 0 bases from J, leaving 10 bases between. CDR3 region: CASSPDSSNTGELFF. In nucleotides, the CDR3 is TGTGCCAGCAGCCCAGACTCCTCGAACACCGGGGAGCTGTTTTTT.

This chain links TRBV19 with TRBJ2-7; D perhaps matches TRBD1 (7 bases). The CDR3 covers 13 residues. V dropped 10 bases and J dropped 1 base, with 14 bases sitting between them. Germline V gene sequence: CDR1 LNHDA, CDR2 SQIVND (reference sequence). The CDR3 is CATAGQPSYEQYF. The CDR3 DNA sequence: TGTGCCACCGCGGGACAGCCATCCTACGAGCAGTACTTC.

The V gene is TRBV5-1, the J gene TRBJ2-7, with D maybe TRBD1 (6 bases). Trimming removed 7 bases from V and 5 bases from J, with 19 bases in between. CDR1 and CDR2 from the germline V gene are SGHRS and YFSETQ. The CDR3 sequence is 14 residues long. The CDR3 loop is CASELGTLTNEQYF. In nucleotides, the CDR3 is TGCGCCAGCGAGCTGGGGACACTGACGAACGAGCAGTACTTC.

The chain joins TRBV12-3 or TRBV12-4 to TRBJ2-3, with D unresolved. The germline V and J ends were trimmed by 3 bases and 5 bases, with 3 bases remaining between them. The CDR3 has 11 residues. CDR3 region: CASSFQDTQYF. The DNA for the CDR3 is TGTGCCAGCAGTTTCCAAGATACGCAGTATTTT.

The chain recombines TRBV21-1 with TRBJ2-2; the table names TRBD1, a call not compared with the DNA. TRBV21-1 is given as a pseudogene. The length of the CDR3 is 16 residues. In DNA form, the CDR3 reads TGTGCCAGCAGCGTCCATATCAGGGGGCGGACCGGGGAGCTGTTTTTT. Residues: CASSVHIRGRTGELFF.

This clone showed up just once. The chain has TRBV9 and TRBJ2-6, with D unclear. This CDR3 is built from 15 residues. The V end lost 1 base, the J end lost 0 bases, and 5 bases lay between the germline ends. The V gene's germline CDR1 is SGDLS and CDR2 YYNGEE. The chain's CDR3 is CASSVFSSGANVLTF. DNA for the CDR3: TGTGCCAGCAGCGTATTCAGCTCTGGGGCCAACGTCCTGACTTTC. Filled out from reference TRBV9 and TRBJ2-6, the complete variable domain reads DSGVTQTPKHLITATGQRVTLRCSPRSGDLSVYWYQQSLDQGLQFLIQYYNGEERAKGNILERFSAQQFPDLHSELNLSSLELGDSALYFCASSVFSSGANVLTFGAGSRLTVL.

DNA for the CDR3: TGTGCCAGCAGTGACGCCGGGACAGGGGACCAAGCTTTCTTT. Encoded protein: CASSDAGTGDQAFF. The chain employs TRBV6-1 and TRBJ1-1; TRBD1 matches at 10 bases. The germline V gene has CDR1 MNHNS and CDR2 SASEGT. The CDR3 extends over 14 amino acids. V lost 3 bases and J lost 9; bases outside the gene matches: 7.

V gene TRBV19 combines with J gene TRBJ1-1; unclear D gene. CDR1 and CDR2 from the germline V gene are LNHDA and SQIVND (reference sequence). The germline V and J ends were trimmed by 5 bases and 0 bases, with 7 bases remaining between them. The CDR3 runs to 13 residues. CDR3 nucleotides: TGTGCCAGTAGTGGGCAACTGAACACTGAAGCTTTCTTT. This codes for CASSGQLNTEAFF. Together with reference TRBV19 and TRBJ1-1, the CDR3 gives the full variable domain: DGGITQSPKYLFRKEGQNVTLSCEQNLNHDAMYWYRQDPGQGLRLIYYSQIVNDFQKGDIAEGYSVSREKKESFPLTVTSAQKNPTAFYLCASSGQLNTEAFFGQGTRLTVV.

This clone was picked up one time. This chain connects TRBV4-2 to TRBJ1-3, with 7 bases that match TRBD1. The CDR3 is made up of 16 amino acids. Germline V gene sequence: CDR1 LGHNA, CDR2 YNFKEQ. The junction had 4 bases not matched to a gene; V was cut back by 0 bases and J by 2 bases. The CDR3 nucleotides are TGTGCCAGCAGCCAAGAGCAGGGGGACCCTGGAAACACCATATATTTT. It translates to CASSQEQGDPGNTIYF.

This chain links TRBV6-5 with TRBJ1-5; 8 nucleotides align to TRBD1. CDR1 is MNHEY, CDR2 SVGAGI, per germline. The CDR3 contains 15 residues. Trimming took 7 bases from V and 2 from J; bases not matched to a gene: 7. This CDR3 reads CASNQGARGNQPQHF. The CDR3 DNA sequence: TGTGCCAGCAATCAGGGGGCGCGGGGCAATCAGCCCCAGCATTTT.

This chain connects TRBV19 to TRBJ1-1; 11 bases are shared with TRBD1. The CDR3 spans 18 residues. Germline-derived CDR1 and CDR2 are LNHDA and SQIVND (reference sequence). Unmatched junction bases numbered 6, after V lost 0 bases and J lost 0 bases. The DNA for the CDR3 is TGTGCCAGTAGTATAGAGAGGACAGGGGGCCCTCTGAACACTGAAGCTTTCTTT. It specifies CASSIERTGGPLNTEAFF.

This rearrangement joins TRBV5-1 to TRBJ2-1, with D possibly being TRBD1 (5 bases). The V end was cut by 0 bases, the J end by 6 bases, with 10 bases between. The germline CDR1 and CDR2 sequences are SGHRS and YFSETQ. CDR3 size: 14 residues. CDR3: CASSLAGFSNEQFF. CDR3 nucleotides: TGCGCCAGCAGCTTGGCAGGGTTCAGCAATGAGCAGTTCTTC.

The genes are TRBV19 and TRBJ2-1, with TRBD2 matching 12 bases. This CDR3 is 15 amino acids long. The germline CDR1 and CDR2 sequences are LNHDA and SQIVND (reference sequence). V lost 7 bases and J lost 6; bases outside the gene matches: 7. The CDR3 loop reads CASTLTSGSVNEQFF. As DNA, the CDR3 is TGTGCCAGTACTCTGACTAGCGGGAGTGTCAATGAGCAGTTCTTC.